Presented here are 31 T cell receptor beta chains from one specimen sequenced in a study of shared T cell receptors in the human thymus. The table came from immunoSEQ multiplex PCR; TCRdb's copy has only in-frame clones and leaves some out. The sample holds more than 300,000 clones, roughly 94% seen once. The specimen was thymocytes. These receptors were obtained from a human donor.

This rearrangement joins TRBV7-9 to TRBJ2-1; D may be TRBD2 (6 bases). There are 19 residues in the CDR3. Trimming stripped 2 bases from V and 7 bases from J, with 27 bases between. The germline gives CDR1 SEHNR, CDR2 FQNEAQ (reference sequence). CDR3 loop: CASSLKGLMRRAELNEQFF. The DNA of the CDR3 is TGTGCCAGCAGCTTAAAAGGACTCATGAGGAGGGCCGAGCTGAATGAGCAGTTCTTC.

The chain carries TRBV5-1 and TRBJ2-1; TRBD2 aligns across 7 bases. The ends lost 4 bases at V and 7 bases at J; junction bases unmatched: 5. The V gene's germline CDR1 is SGHRS and CDR2 YFSETQ. The CDR3 runs 13 residues. The CDR3 DNA reads TGCGCCAGCAGCAGCGGGGCAGGGAATGAGCAGTTCTTC. Encoded protein: CASSSGAGNEQFF.

The genes are TRBV16 and TRBJ2-7; D assignment may be TRBD1 or TRBD2 (6 bases each). This CDR3 spans 15 amino acids. Deletions cut 4 bases from V and 4 bases from J, with 17 bases between. Germline V CDR1 and CDR2: KGHSY, FQNENV. CDR3 region: CASSPRRDNLYEQYF. The CDR3 coding sequence is TGTGCCAGCAGCCCTAGGAGGGACAACCTTTACGAGCAGTACTTC.

The chain links TRBV29-1 to TRBJ2-7; perhaps TRBD1 as D (5 bases). CDR3 length: 13 amino acids. The V end was cut by 3 bases, the J end by 0 bases, with 9 bases between. Per germline, CDR1 SQVTM and CDR2 ANQGSEA. The CDR3 sequence: CSVEDTHSYEQYF. The CDR3, as DNA: TGCAGCGTTGAGGACACCCACTCCTACGAGCAGTACTTC.

The CDR3 is CASSIPPRERPSLHTDTQYF. The CDR3 coding sequence is TGTGCCAGCAGTATCCCTCCCCGGGAGCGGCCCTCTTTACACACAGATACGCAGTATTTT. The gene calls are TRBV28 and TRBJ2-3, with a weak D call TRBD2 (6 bases). CDR3 length: 20 amino acids. V was pared by 5 bases and J by 2 bases, with 29 bases between. CDR1 is MDHEN and CDR2 is SYDVKM in the germline V gene. The variable domain in full, completed from reference TRBV28 and TRBJ2-3, reads DVKVTQSSRYLVKRTGEKVFLECVQDMDHENMFWYRQDPGLGLRLIYFSYDVKMKEKGDIPEGYSVSREKKERFSLILESASTNQTSMYLCASSIPPRERPSLHTDTQYFGPGTRLTVL.

This sequence joins TRBV28 and TRBJ2-3; D is unclear. The length of the CDR3 is 13 residues. Germline CDR1 MDHEN, CDR2 SYDVKM. Between the trimmed V and J ends, which lost 5 bases and 1 base, there was a span of 7 bases. The CDR3 is CASSPHGTDTQYF. The CDR3, as DNA: TGTGCCAGCAGTCCCCATGGCACAGATACGCAGTATTTT.

The chain carries TRBV5-6 and TRBJ2-1, with D perhaps matching TRBD2 (5 bases). Germline loops: CDR1 SGHDT, CDR2 YYEEEE. The CDR3 sequence is 16 residues long. The V gene lost 1 base and the J gene lost 6 bases, with 17 bases spanning the gap. The CDR3 region is CASSLKLATDSNEQFF. DNA of the CDR3: TGTGCCAGCAGCTTGAAATTGGCTACGGACTCCAATGAGCAGTTCTTC.

J is TRBJ2-7 and V is TRBV28; 7 nucleotides align to TRBD1. Per germline, CDR1 MDHEN and CDR2 SYDVKM. The CDR3 is made up of 15 amino acids. V shed 5 bases and J 1 base; nucleotides not matched to a gene: 8. CDR3 DNA sequence: TGTGCCAGCAGTGAGCCGGGACAGTCGTCCTACGAGCAGTACTTC. Its protein is CASSEPGQSSYEQYF.

The chain combines TRBV29-1 with TRBJ1-1; D is undetermined. V gave up 6 bases and J gave up 4 bases, with 15 bases separating them. The CDR3 sequence is 13 residues long. Looked up from germline, CDR1 is SQVTM and CDR2 is ANQGSEA. Here the CDR3 reads CSVPDRTVTEAFF. As DNA, the CDR3 is TGCAGCGTCCCGGATAGGACGGTCACTGAAGCTTTCTTT. The whole variable domain, filled in from reference TRBV29-1 and TRBJ1-1, reads SAVISQKPSRDICQRGTSLTIQCQVDSQVTMMFWYRQQPGQSLTLIATANQGSEATYESGFVIDKFPISRPNLTFSTLTVSNMSPEDSSIYLCSVPDRTVTEAFFGQGTRLTVV.

In this sample, this clone turned up a few times. The chain has TRBV19 and TRBJ1-2; D unresolved. CDR3 size: 16 residues. Germline V gene sequence: CDR1 LNHDA, CDR2 SQIVND (reference sequence). V shed 2 bases and J shed 8 bases, with 21 bases lying between them. Written as DNA, the CDR3 is TGTGCCAGTAGTATACCCTCTGGCCGAATCCCCTCGGGCTACACCTTC. Translation gives CASSIPSGRIPSGYTF.

This clone was detected once. The rearrangement joins TRBV2 to TRBJ1-1; 9 bases match TRBD1. The V and J ends lost 8 bases and 0 bases, in that order; junction bases with no gene match: 13. The CDR3 has 17 residues. The V gene's germline CDR1 is SNHLY and CDR2 FYNNEI. CDR3 loop: CASGINRGLTMNTEAFF. The CDR3, as DNA: TGTGCCAGCGGTATAAACAGGGGGCTAACGATGAACACTGAAGCTTTCTTT.

The chain is built from TRBV7-9 and TRBJ2-1; D might be TRBD2 (5 bases). Trimming left V 7 bases short and J 5 bases short, with 9 bases between. Germline loops: CDR1 SEHNR, CDR2 FQNEAQ (reference sequence). The CDR3 has 12 amino acids. CDR3 in amino acids: CASIMGDNEQFF. For the CDR3, the DNA is TGTGCCAGCATCATGGGAGACAATGAGCAGTTCTTC.

The chain joins TRBV7-3 to TRBJ2-1, with D tentatively TRBD1 (5 bases). The CDR3 extends over 16 amino acids. CDR1 is SGHTA and CDR2 is FQGTGA in the germline V gene. The V end lost 5 bases, the J end lost 10 bases, and 24 bases lay between the germline ends. The CDR3: CASSQGVTEKLGEQFF. The CDR3 nucleotides read TGTGCCAGCAGCCAAGGGGTTACCGAGAAATTGGGCGAGCAGTTCTTC.

The rearrangement joins TRBV7-9 to TRBJ2-7; 14 bases line up with TRBD2. CDR3 length: 17 amino acids. After removal of 0 bases from V and 3 bases from J, the junction contained 4 bases not matched to a gene. Germline V lookup: CDR1 SEHNR, CDR2 FQNEAQ (reference sequence). CDR3 sequence (DNA): TGTGCCAGCAGCTTAGCTGCGGGACTAGCGGGAGTCTACGAGCAGTACTTC. Translated: CASSLAAGLAGVYEQYF.

V usage is TRBV27 and J usage is TRBJ2-2; maybe TRBD1 (6 bases). The CDR3 contains 18 residues. Deletions cut 1 base from V and 1 base from J, with 16 bases between. CDR1 MNHEY and CDR2 SMNVEV come from the germline V gene (reference sequence). CDR3 protein: CASSLFVWTVENTGELFF. CDR3 coding DNA: TGTGCCAGCAGTTTATTTGTCTGGACAGTGGAGAACACCGGGGAGCTGTTTTTT.

The rearrangement links TRBV27 to TRBJ1-5; the D gene is possibly TRBD1 (5 bases). CDR1 is MNHEY and CDR2 is SMNVEV in the germline V gene (reference sequence). The CDR3 runs to 19 residues. Trimming cost V 0 bases and J 6 bases, with 24 bases left between them. CDR3 sequence reads: CASSLSHPRTSGGAQPQHF. CDR3 DNA sequence: TGTGCCAGCAGTTTATCGCATCCTCGGACCTCCGGAGGGGCTCAGCCCCAGCATTTT.

V gene TRBV6-6 combines with J gene TRBJ2-2, with D tentatively TRBD1 (5 bases). Trimming stripped 5 bases from V and 1 base from J, with 11 bases between. In germline, CDR1 is MNHNY, CDR2 SVGAGI (reference sequence). This CDR3 contains 15 residues. CDR3 sequence (DNA): TGTGCCAGCAGTCGACAGCTCGAGAACACCGGGGAGCTGTTTTTT. It is translated as CASSRQLENTGELFF.

The rearrangement links TRBV28 to TRBJ1-5; D unclear. The CDR3 has 20 residues. Germline CDR1 is MDHEN and CDR2 is SYDVKM. The germline V and J ends were trimmed by 1 base and 0 bases, with 22 bases remaining between them. The CDR3: CASSLFQTSTRINSNQPQHF. The CDR3 DNA is TGTGCCAGCAGTTTATTCCAGACATCGACCCGCATAAATAGCAATCAGCCCCAGCATTTT.

This chain links TRBV10-1 with TRBJ1-5; 7 bases map to TRBD1. The CDR3 is 18 residues long. J was trimmed by 3 bases and V by 3 bases; bases with no gene match: 14. Germline loops: CDR1 WNHNN, CDR2 SYGVQD (reference sequence). The CDR3, as DNA: TGCGCCAGCAGTGACTACCTGGGACAGCTGAGGGACAATCAGCCCCAGCATTTT. Translated, it gives CASSDYLGQLRDNQPQHF.

V usage is TRBV11-2 and J usage is TRBJ2-2; TRBD2 agrees at 7 bases. After removal of 5 bases from V and 5 bases from J, the junction contained 11 bases not matched to a gene. The CDR3 sequence is 16 residues long. Germline V gene lookup returns CDR1 SGHAT and CDR2 FQNNGV. The CDR3 DNA sequence: TGTGCCAGCAGCGCAGACGGGGGGTCAGGGACCGGGGAGCTGTTTTTT. This encodes CASSADGGSGTGELFF.

The chain carries TRBV15 and TRBJ2-7, with TRBD2 identical over 9 bases. J was trimmed by 3 bases and V by 1 base; bases with no gene match: 13. CDR3 length: 18 residues. Germline CDR1 reads LNHNV; CDR2 reads YYDKDF (reference sequence). The DNA for the CDR3 is TGTGCCACCAGCAGAGTGCAGCGGGAGGCCCCCAGGAACTACGAGCAGTACTTC. Translated: CATSRVQREAPRNYEQYF. Together with reference TRBV15 and TRBJ2-7, the CDR3 gives the full variable domain: DAMVIQNPRYQVTQFGKPVTLSCSQTLNHNVMYWYQQKSSQAPKLLFHYYDKDFNNEADTPDNFQSRRPNTSFCFLDIRSPGLGDTAMYLCATSRVQREAPRNYEQYFGPGTRLTVT.

V gene TRBV11-2 combines with J gene TRBJ1-4, with D uncertain. Trimming cost V 5 bases and J 8 bases, with 12 bases left between them. The germline V gene has CDR1 SGHAT and CDR2 FQNNGV. The CDR3 sequence is 13 residues long. The CDR3 reads CASSGGSREKLFF. The CDR3 nucleotides read TGTGCCAGCAGCGGCGGCTCCAGGGAAAAACTGTTTTTT.

J is TRBJ1-2 and V is TRBV6-4, with 7 bases fitting TRBD1. The V segment lost 7 bases and the J segment 4 bases; nucleotides outside the gene matches: 12. Germline-derived CDR1 and CDR2 are MRHNA and SNTAGT. The CDR3 covers 15 residues. CDR3 protein: CASILWAGGRYGYTF. DNA of the CDR3: TGTGCCAGCATCCTCTGGGCAGGGGGTCGCTATGGCTACACCTTC.

This rearrangement joins TRBV7-3 to TRBJ2-7; D remains ambiguous. Germline V gene lookup returns CDR1 SGHTA and CDR2 FQGTGA. The CDR3 has 13 residues. The V and J ends lost 1 base and 6 bases respectively, with 10 bases between them. CDR3 nucleotides: TGTGCCAGCAGCTTAAGAGCAGCTTCCGAGCAGTACTTC. Protein sequence: CASSLRAASEQYF.

The rearrangement joins TRBV7-3 to TRBJ2-2; no clear D. CDR1 SGHTA and CDR2 FQGTGA come from the germline V gene. V shed 0 bases and J shed 2 bases, with 1 base lying between them. CDR3 length equals 13 residues. CDR3 residues: CASSLTNTGELFF. The CDR3 coding sequence is TGTGCCAGCAGCTTAACAAACACCGGGGAGCTGTTTTTT.

The V call is TRBV6-5, the J call TRBJ2-3; no clear D gene. Trimming stripped 0 bases from V and 4 bases from J, with 5 bases between. The CDR3 totals 13 residues. CDR1 is MNHEY, CDR2 SVGAGI, per germline. The CDR3 is CASSYSLADTQYF. DNA for the CDR3: TGTGCCAGCAGTTACTCCCTAGCAGATACGCAGTATTTT.

The chain has TRBV9 and TRBJ1-2; no clear D. The V gene lost 5 bases and the J gene lost 8 bases, with 13 bases spanning the gap. This CDR3 spans 12 amino acids. CDR1 SGDLS and CDR2 YYNGEE come from the germline V gene. CDR3 in amino acids: CASRSGGYGYTF. Written as DNA, the CDR3 is TGTGCCAGCAGGTCGGGAGGGTACGGCTACACCTTC.

The gene calls are TRBV5-4 and TRBJ2-1; 7 bases are shared with TRBD2. V trimming: 2 bases; J trimming: 3 bases; junction bases outside the gene matches: 5. Germline CDR1 reads SGHNT; CDR2 reads YYREEE (reference sequence). The CDR3 covers 15 residues. Written as DNA, the CDR3 is TGTGCCAGCAGCTTTTACCAGCGGGGCTACAATGAGCAGTTCTTC. Translation: CASSFYQRGYNEQFF.

The chain links TRBV7-2 to TRBJ1-1, with TRBD1 matching 12 bases. CDR1 and CDR2 from the germline V gene are SGHTA and FQGNSA. V was pared by 7 bases and J by 4 bases, with 10 bases of the junction left unmatched. CDR3 size: 16 residues. CDR3 amino acids: CASTSRDRGRSTEAFF. In nucleotides, the CDR3 is TGTGCCAGCACCTCTAGGGACAGGGGGCGTAGCACTGAAGCTTTCTTT.

The chain has TRBV14 and TRBJ2-7, with a weak D call TRBD1 (6 bases). V was shortened by 3 bases and J by 0 bases, with 12 bases between the two germline ends. Germline V lookup: CDR1 SGHDN, CDR2 FVKESK. This CDR3 has 15 residues. CDR3 bases: TGTGCCAGCAGCCAGGGACGACAGGCCTCCTACGAGCAGTACTTC. Translating gives CASSQGRQASYEQYF. The whole variable domain, remainder taken from reference TRBV14 and TRBJ2-7, is EAGVTQFPSHSVIEKGQTVTLRCDPISGHDNLYWYRRVMGKEIKFLLHFVKESKQDESGMPNNRFLAERTGGTYSTLKVQPAELEDSGVYFCASSQGRQASYEQYFGPGTRLTVT.

The chain uses TRBV7-8 and TRBJ2-3; D is undetermined. CDR1 and CDR2 (germline): SGHVS, FQNEAQ. This CDR3 region has 18 residues. V lost 2 bases to trimming and J lost 0 bases, with 18 bases between them. CDR3 DNA: TGTGCCAGCAGCTTACCGAGCGCCGAAGCAGCTAGCACAGATACGCAGTATTTT. Amino acid sequence: CASSLPSAEAASTDTQYF.